This T cell receptor beta chain was sequenced for a study of blood T cell repertoires in COVID-19. Whole-study context: There were acute and convalescent COVID-19 samples, and they came from the United States, Italy and Spain. Sources were T cells, B-cell-depleted T cells, or PBMCs; the material itself was cDNA or gDNA.

In the original workflow: The assay estimated nucleated cells by amplifying reference gene primers. Sequencing used immunoSEQ multiplex PCR; TCRdb keeps in-frame clones, though not all of them. The DNA gave D and trimming, while V, J and clone size come from that table. Of 90,000 to 120,000 clones listed, about 87% are singletons. V was clipped by 3 bases and J by 2 bases, with 5 bases between them. The length of the CDR3 is 11 residues. Germline V CDR1 and CDR2: SQVTM, ANQGSEA. This sequence was found in a man aged 50-59 years with active or convalescent COVID-19. The V call is TRBV29-1, the J call TRBJ2-7; tentative D call: TRBD1 (5 bases). Sequenced: peripheral blood. CDR3 DNA: TGCAGCGTTGAGACAGCCTACGAGCAGTACTTC. Its protein product is CSVETAYEQYF.